This TCR beta chain was retrieved from a study of T cells expressing NK-cell markers. Study information: Sorted CD3+CD56+NKG2C+, CD3+CD56+NKG2C- and CD3+CD56-NKG2C+ T-cell subsets were beta-chain profiled. Study-level points and caveats: Dominant NKG2C+ clonotypes made up about 1.0-7.5% of CD8+ T cells in a handful of donors.

Libraries used 5'RACE template switching adding universal primer site and UMIs. No DNA is given; TCRdb re-called the 5' RACE reads and lists each CDR3 protein once. This sample contains a few hundred thousand distinct CDR3 sequences. Details on this clonotype: Its specificity is unknown.

The CDR3 length is 14 residues. The germline V gene has CDR1 SGDLS and CDR2 YYNGEE. This receptor was obtained from a man between 18 and 69 years old in good health. V gene TRBV9 combines with J gene TRBJ1-4; TCRdb's assignment of TRBD1 cannot be checked, as there is no DNA. The sample taken for sequencing was blood T cells: a sorted CD56 or NKG2C T cell subset, CD4+ or CD8+ T cells, or bulk PBMC T cells (not recorded which). The CDR3 loop reads CASSEGQGSEKLFF.